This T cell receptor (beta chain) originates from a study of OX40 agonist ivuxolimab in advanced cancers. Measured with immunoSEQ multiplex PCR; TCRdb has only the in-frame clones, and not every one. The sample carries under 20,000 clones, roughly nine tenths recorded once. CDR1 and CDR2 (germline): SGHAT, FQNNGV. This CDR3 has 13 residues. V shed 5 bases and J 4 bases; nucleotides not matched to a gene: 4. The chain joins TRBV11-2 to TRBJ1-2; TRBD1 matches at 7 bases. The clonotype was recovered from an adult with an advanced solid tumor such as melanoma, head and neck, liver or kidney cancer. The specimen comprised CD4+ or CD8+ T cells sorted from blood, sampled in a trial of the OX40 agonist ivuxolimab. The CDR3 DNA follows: TGTGCCAGCAGCACGACAGGGCCCTATGGCTACACCTTC. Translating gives CASSTTGPYGYTF.